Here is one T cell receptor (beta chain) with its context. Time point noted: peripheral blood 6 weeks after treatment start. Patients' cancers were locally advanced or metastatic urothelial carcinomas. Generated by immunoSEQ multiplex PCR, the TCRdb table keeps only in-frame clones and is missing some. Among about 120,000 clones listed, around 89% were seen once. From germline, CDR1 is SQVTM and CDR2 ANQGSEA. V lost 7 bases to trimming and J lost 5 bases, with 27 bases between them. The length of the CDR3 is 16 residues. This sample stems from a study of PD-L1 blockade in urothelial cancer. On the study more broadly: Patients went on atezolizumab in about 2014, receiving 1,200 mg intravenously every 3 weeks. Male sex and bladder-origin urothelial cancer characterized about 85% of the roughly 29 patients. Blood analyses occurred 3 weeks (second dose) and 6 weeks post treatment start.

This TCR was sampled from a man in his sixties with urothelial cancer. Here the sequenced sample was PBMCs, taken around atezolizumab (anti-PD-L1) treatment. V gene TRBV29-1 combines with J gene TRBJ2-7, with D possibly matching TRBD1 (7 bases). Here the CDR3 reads CSGRRGGGGPLDEQYF. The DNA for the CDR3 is TGCAGCGGCCGACGAGGAGGGGGCGGGCCATTAGACGAGCAGTACTTC.